The clone carrying this T cell receptor beta chain was detected a few times. As yet, its antigen is unknown. The sample comes from a study of blood T cells in healthy people across ages. The V gene lost 1 base and the J gene lost 4 bases, with 9 bases spanning the gap. The germline V gene encodes CDR1 SGHDT and CDR2 YYEEEE. CDR3 length: 14 residues. Study-wide findings and caveats: It was the long-lived donors that had more naive CD4+ cells and higher diversity than aged donors.

The use of a sample-barcoded 5' primer and a J-beta primer mix characterized a second PCR of about 7 to 12 cycles. TCRdb re-analysed the 5' RACE reads in MiXCR, keeping a single row per CDR3 protein. The sample yields about 1.6 million distinct CDR3 sequences, 30% to 40% seen once. The chain recombines TRBV5-6 with TRBJ2-1; D is undetermined. The sample taken for sequencing was blood. This TCR was sampled from a woman aged 25-40 years in good health. DNA for the CDR3: TGTGCCAGCAGCTTGTGGCGGTCGTACAATGAGCAGTTCTTC. The encoded protein is CASSLWRSYNEQFF. The full variable domain, its missing parts supplied by reference TRBV5-6 and TRBJ2-1, is DAGVTQSPTHLIKTRGQQVTLRCSPKSGHDTVSWYQQALGQGPQFIFQYYEEEERQRGNFPDRFSGHQFPNYSSELNVNALLLGDSALYLCASSLWRSYNEQFFGPGTRLTVL.